This TCR beta chain was recovered during a study of cytomegalovirus exposure and HLA in healthy donors. Study results and limitations: The presence/absence work took it that sequencing depth was about the same across donors. An observed cluster of highly shared sequence variants was recorded as a likely sequencing artifact. A later analysis linked a missense variant in DCLRE1C to the trimming of TCR beta V and J genes.

The CDR3 totals 14 residues. Trimming at V came to 2 bases and at J to 6 bases, leaving 4 bases not matched to a gene. Germline CDR1 and CDR2: SGDLS and YYNGEE. Researchers ran the PCR with 60 Vbeta and 13 Jbeta primers. Sequenced by immunoSEQ multiplex PCR; TCRdb stores in-frame clones only, minus some. The sample has about 160,000 clones, around 84% seen once. About this clone itself: Antigen: not known.

Sequencing input: PBMCs. This receptor was identified in a man in his late teens or twenties in good health and CMV-seropositive. The J gene is TRBJ2-1, the V gene TRBV9; 8 bases match TRBD2. CDR3 sequence (DNA): TGTGCCAGCAGCGTGGGACTAGTTGCCAATGAGCAGTTCTTC. This gives the protein CASSVGLVANEQFF.